The 21 T cell receptor beta chains in this list originate from one sample, sequenced in a study of response to subunit inactivated influenza vaccine. TCRdb ran MiXCR on the RT-PCR reads and lists one entry per CDR3 protein. The repertoire holds roughly 570,000 distinct CDR3 sequences, with 10% to 15% as singletons. This sample comprised PBMCs from blood, obtained 45 days after vaccination. These receptors all stem from a man aged 45 to 65 who received an inactivated influenza vaccine.

This clonotype turned up a few times. One end of the junction is discordant with germline, which a read error may explain. V and J are TRBV20-1 and TRBJ2-2; 11 bases match TRBD2. Germline CDR1 and CDR2: DFQATT and SNEGSKA (reference sequence). This CDR3 region has 16 residues. CDR3 amino acids: CCARDLAGGVPGELFF. As DNA, the CDR3 is TGCTGTGCTAGAGACCTAGCGGGAGGTGTCCCCGGGGAGCTGTTTTTT.

This clonotype came up a few times. The rearrangement links TRBV10-3 to TRBJ1-1; no reliable D call. The CDR3 covers 11 residues. The V and J ends lost 8 bases and 1 base respectively, with 5 bases between them. In germline, CDR1 is ENHRY, CDR2 SYGVKD. In DNA, the CDR3 is TGTGCCATCGTGGGGAACACTGAAGCTTTCTTT. The encoded protein is CAIVGNTEAFF.

This chain connects TRBV7-2 to TRBJ1-1, with 8 bases that match TRBD1. Germline V CDR1 and CDR2: SGHTA, FQGNSA. J gave up 2 bases and V 5 bases, and 7 bases lay outside the gene matches. CDR3 length: 15 amino acids. The CDR3 sequence is CASSPRQGKNTEAFF. The CDR3 DNA follows: TGTGCCAGCAGCCCCCGACAGGGGAAAAACACTGAAGCTTTCTTT.

This clonotype was recorded a few times. Here the CDR3 DNA reads TGCAGTGCTAGAGATAATAGCGGGGCCCAAGAGACCCAGTACTTC. Translated, it gives CSARDNSGAQETQYF. The chain links TRBV20-1 to TRBJ2-5; TRBD2 matches at 8 bases. Germline loops: CDR1 DFQATT, CDR2 SNEGSKA (reference sequence). V lost 0 bases and J lost 1; bases outside the gene matches: 4. This CDR3 comprises 15 residues.

This clonotype was seen ten or more times. This sequence joins TRBV12-3 or TRBV12-4 and TRBJ1-5, with D maybe TRBD1 (6 bases). V dropped 7 bases and J dropped 5 bases, with 15 bases sitting between them. The CDR3 contains 14 residues. The CDR3 protein is CASTKDSGDQPQHF. CDR3 in DNA: TGTGCCAGCACCAAGGACAGTGGGGATCAGCCCCAGCATTTT.

The chain recombines TRBV10-2 with TRBJ2-1; D is unclear. The germline V gene has CDR1 WSHSY and CDR2 SAAADI. V lost 8 bases, J lost 10 bases, and 18 bases lay in between. The CDR3 is made up of 13 amino acids. CDR3: CASSTKHGREQFF. The CDR3 DNA sequence: TGCGCCAGCTCCACGAAACATGGCCGGGAGCAGTTCTTC.

The CDR3 nucleotides read TGCAGTGCTAGGAAACTAGCGGATATCTACAATGAGCAGTTCTTC. Amino acid sequence: CSARKLADIYNEQFF. The chain has TRBV20-1 and TRBJ2-1; TRBD2 agrees at 8 bases. V lost 3 bases, J lost 3 bases, and 7 bases stayed unmatched. CDR1 is DFQATT, CDR2 SNEGSKA, per germline (reference sequence). This CDR3 is built from 15 residues.

This sequence joins TRBV19 and TRBJ2-5, with 15 bases identical to TRBD2. J gave up 5 bases and V 6 bases, and 10 bases lay outside the gene matches. The CDR3 covers 17 residues. In germline, CDR1 is LNHDA, CDR2 SQIVND (reference sequence). CDR3: CASSESSGLAGGETQYF. As DNA, the CDR3 is TGTGCCAGTAGCGAGTCCTCGGGACTAGCGGGAGGCGAGACCCAGTACTTC.

The chain joins TRBV20-1 to TRBJ1-3; D remains unclear. Trimming shortened V by 3 bases and J by 1 base, and 16 bases separated the two germline ends. CDR3 size: 16 residues. Germline loops: CDR1 DFQATT, CDR2 SNEGSKA (reference sequence). This CDR3 is CSASGGRGISGNTIYF. For the CDR3, the DNA is TGCAGTGCTAGTGGCGGGCGGGGAATTTCTGGAAACACCATATATTTT.

This clonotype was detected a few times. The V and J genes are TRBV18 and TRBJ2-7, with TRBD2 as a possible D gene (6 bases). This CDR3 is 17 amino acids long. Germline CDR1 KGHSH, CDR2 LQKENI. Trimming cost V 6 bases and J 4 bases, with 25 bases left between them. The CDR3 loop is CASSKAGGAGLIYEQYF. In nucleotides, the CDR3 is TGTGCCAGCTCTAAGGCCGGCGGGGCAGGCCTAATTTACGAGCAGTACTTC.

This clonotype was counted only a few times. V usage is TRBV27 and J usage is TRBJ1-2; possible D gene TRBD1, 6 bases. Germline CDR1 is MNHEY and CDR2 is SMNVEV (reference sequence). Trimming left V 6 bases short and J 2 bases short, with 13 bases between. The CDR3 length is 14 residues. The CDR3 DNA is TGTGCCAGCAGCCGGACAGTCCCCAACTATGGCTACACCTTC. Its translation: CASSRTVPNYGYTF.

This clonotype was detected only a few times. This chain uses TRBV27 with TRBJ2-6; D remains ambiguous. The CDR3 is made up of 15 amino acids. In germline, CDR1 is MNHEY, CDR2 SMNVEV (reference sequence). Between the trimmed V and J ends, which lost 3 bases and 0 bases, there was a span of 6 bases. This CDR3 is CASSFLPSGANVLTF. In DNA, the CDR3 is TGTGCCAGCAGTTTCCTTCCCTCTGGGGCCAACGTCCTGACTTTC. Looking up the rest from reference TRBV27 and TRBJ2-6 gives the full variable domain: EAQVTQNPRYLITVTGKKLTVTCSQNMNHEYMSWYRQDPGLGLRQIYYSMNVEVTDKGDVPEGYKVSRKEKRNFPLILESPSPNQTSLYFCASSFLPSGANVLTFGAGSRLTVL.

This clonotype was counted only a few times. This chain uses TRBV3-1 with TRBJ2-5; weak D call: TRBD2 (6 bases). Deletions cut 6 bases from V and 4 bases from J, with 12 bases between. The CDR3 runs 13 residues. CDR1 is LGHDT and CDR2 is YNNKEL in the germline V gene (reference sequence). CDR3 DNA: TGTGCCAGCAGATCGGGAGTGAGAGAGACCCAGTACTTC. It yields the protein CASRSGVRETQYF.

In this sample, this clonotype turned up once. This sequence joins TRBV20-1 and TRBJ2-3, with 11 bases lining up with TRBD2. The CDR3 loop spans 16 amino acids. J gave up 0 bases and V 3 bases, and 5 bases lay outside the gene matches. Germline loops: CDR1 DFQATT, CDR2 SNEGSKA (reference sequence). The CDR3, as DNA: TGCAGTGCTAGTAGCGGGGGGGGTCCTAGCACAGATACGCAGTATTTT. As protein: CSASSGGGPSTDTQYF.

This clonotype was observed at least ten times. The gene calls are TRBV11-2 and TRBJ2-1, with 8 bases that match TRBD2. The CDR3 loop spans 18 amino acids. Germline loops: CDR1 SGHAT, CDR2 FQNNGV. V lost 1 base and J lost 10; bases outside the gene matches: 18. CDR3 in DNA: TGTGCCAGCAGCTTAGGAGAGGAAGCGGGGGCCTACTTCAAGGAGCAGTTCTTC. Protein sequence: CASSLGEEAGAYFKEQFF.

In its sample, this clonotype was seen many times. The chain combines TRBV29-1 with TRBJ2-5; either TRBD1 or TRBD2 may supply D (6 bases each). The CDR3 loop spans 14 amino acids. Germline V gene data show CDR1 as SQVTM and CDR2 as ANQGSEA. Trimming stripped 2 bases from V and 5 bases from J, with 15 bases between. CDR3 sequence (DNA): TGCAGCGTTGAATACAGGGCAAGCGGGGAGACCCAGTACTTC. This sequence encodes CSVEYRASGETQYF.

The chain uses TRBV5-1 and TRBJ1-6; a weak D match, TRBD1 (5 bases). Trimming took 0 bases from V and 8 from J, leaving 15 bases between them. This CDR3 is built from 16 residues. Germline values: CDR1 SGHRS, CDR2 YFSETQ. In nucleotides, the CDR3 is TGCGCCAGCAGCTTGGGTGCACAGGTGGGACATTCACCCCTCCACTTT. Translating gives CASSLGAQVGHSPLHF.

The table lists this clonotype with a few counts. V is TRBV5-1 and J is TRBJ1-1; D is perhaps TRBD1 (6 bases). Germline values: CDR1 SGHRS, CDR2 YFSETQ. The CDR3 runs 15 residues. V was shortened by 2 bases and J by 1 base, with 12 bases between the two germline ends. CDR3 DNA sequence: TGCGCCAGCAGCTTCACAGGGAACGGGAACACTGAAGCTTTCTTT. Its protein product is CASSFTGNGNTEAFF.

This clonotype has only a few counts. The chain joins TRBV3-1 to TRBJ2-7; 8 nucleotides agree with TRBD2. Trimming took 4 bases from V and 2 from J; bases not matched to a gene: 7. This CDR3 contains 15 residues. Germline V lookup: CDR1 LGHDT, CDR2 YNNKEL (reference sequence). The CDR3 nucleotides read TGTGCCAGCAGCCTCGCTAGCGGGCACGCCTACGAGCAGTACTTC. This codes for CASSLASGHAYEQYF.

This clonotype was counted only a few times. The chain combines TRBV18 with TRBJ2-7; no clear D. Deletions cut 6 bases from V and 3 bases from J, with 9 bases between. Per germline, CDR1 KGHSH and CDR2 LQKENI. This CDR3 comprises 12 residues. The CDR3 DNA sequence: TGTGCCAGCTCCCGCTCGGGCTACGAGCAGTACTTC. As protein: CASSRSGYEQYF.

This clonotype was seen more than once but under ten times. This chain connects TRBV25-1 to TRBJ2-7, with D possibly TRBD2 on 5 matching bases. V lost 6 bases, J lost 5 bases, and 17 bases lay in between. Germline V gene sequence: CDR1 MGHDK, CDR2 SYGVNS. The CDR3 totals 14 residues. The DNA for the CDR3 is TGTGCCAGCAGCGAGCCGGGGAGTATCAACGAGCAGTACTTC. This codes for CASSEPGSINEQYF.